The 25 T cell receptor beta chains presented below share a single source sample, sequenced in a study of T cell changes during pregnancy in multiple sclerosis. TCRdb's copy holds only in-frame clones and misses some; the assay was immunoSEQ multiplex PCR. In the table there are about 22,000 clones, approximately 95% of which are singletons. The sample here was CD8+ T cells from peripheral blood mononuclear cells, taken in the third trimester of pregnancy. All receptors derive from a female donor with multiple sclerosis, enrolled in a pregnancy study.

Within the sample, this clone is large. The chain couples TRBV27 to TRBJ2-1; D gene ambiguous. V lost 6 bases to trimming and J lost 1 base, with 13 bases between them. Per germline, CDR1 MNHEY and CDR2 SMNVEV (reference sequence). The CDR3 spans 15 residues. CDR3 protein: CASSKLPWSYNEQFF. Here the CDR3 DNA reads TGTGCCAGCAGCAAACTACCCTGGTCCTACAATGAGCAGTTCTTC.

The V call is TRBV6-5, the J call TRBJ1-2; TRBD1 might be the D (6 bases). The germline gives CDR1 MNHEY, CDR2 SVGAGI. The CDR3 runs 14 residues. Deletions cut 2 bases from V and 6 bases from J, with 13 bases between. The chain's CDR3 is CASSYLGQQDGYTF. The CDR3, as DNA: TGTGCCAGCAGTTACCTCGGACAGCAAGATGGCTACACCTTC.

The chain joins TRBV6-1 to TRBJ2-3; 8 bases agree with TRBD2. The CDR3 contains 18 residues. In germline, CDR1 is MNHNS, CDR2 SASEGT. Trimming cost V 1 base and J 2 bases; bases outside gene matches: 11. CDR3 coding DNA: TGTGCCAGCAGTGAAGTATGGATGGGCGGGGGGATCACAGATACGCAGTATTTT. This gives the protein CASSEVWMGGGITDTQYF.

The chain links TRBV9 to TRBJ1-1; D is unclear. Deletions cut 4 bases from V and 4 bases from J, with 11 bases between. The CDR3 is 13 amino acids. In germline, CDR1 is SGDLS, CDR2 YYNGEE. CDR3 sequence: CASSTGAGTEAFF. In DNA form, the CDR3 reads TGTGCCAGCAGCACGGGCGCGGGCACTGAAGCTTTCTTT.

The V gene is TRBV6-4, the J gene TRBJ2-7; TRBD2 might be the D (5 bases). The germline CDR1 and CDR2 sequences are MRHNA and SNTAGT. The germline V and J ends were trimmed by 0 bases and 7 bases, with 10 bases remaining between them. The CDR3 contains 13 residues. CDR3 in amino acids: CASSDSPTGEQYF. The CDR3 DNA reads TGTGCCAGCAGTGACTCCCCCACGGGGGAGCAGTACTTC.

The V call is TRBV7-6, the J call TRBJ2-7; 7 positions agree with TRBD1. Per the germline V gene, CDR1 is SGHVS and CDR2 is FNYEAQ. This CDR3 contains 15 residues. After removal of 1 base from V and 4 bases from J, the junction contained 7 bases not matched to a gene. This CDR3 is CASSLEVGTAYEQYF. The CDR3 nucleotides are TGTGCCAGCAGCTTAGAAGTAGGGACAGCATACGAGCAGTACTTC. Supplemented by reference TRBV7-6 and TRBJ2-7, the full variable domain reads GAGVSQSPRYKVTKRGQDVALRCDPISGHVSLYWYRQALGQGPEFLTYFNYEAQQDKSGLPNDRFSAERPEGSISTLTIQRTEQRDSAMYRCASSLEVGTAYEQYFGPGTRLTVT.

V and J are TRBV5-5 and TRBJ1-4; D gene ambiguous. V lost 0 bases and J 0 bases, leaving 9 bases between the germline ends. The CDR3 spans 16 residues. Germline loops: CDR1 SGHKS, CDR2 YYEKEE (reference sequence). For the CDR3, the DNA is TGTGCCAGCAGCTTGGCCGGGTTTGCAACTAATGAAAAACTGTTTTTT. Its translation: CASSLAGFATNEKLFF.

CDR3 in amino acids: CASSLRDRPPDTQYF. DNA of the CDR3: TGTGCCAGCAGCCTCCGGGACAGGCCCCCAGATACGCAGTATTTT. The J gene is TRBJ2-3, the V gene TRBV11-2; 8 positions match TRBD1. Germline V lookup: CDR1 SGHAT, CDR2 FQNNGV. The CDR3 covers 15 residues. Losses at the gene ends were 5 bases for V and 4 bases for J; bases not matched to a gene: 8.

This chain connects TRBV7-9 to TRBJ2-3, with 8 bases that match TRBD2. CDR3 length: 16 amino acids. The V segment lost 5 bases and the J segment 2 bases; nucleotides outside the gene matches: 9. Germline CDR1 is SEHNR and CDR2 is FQNEAQ (reference sequence). In nucleotides, the CDR3 is TGTGCCAGCAGCCCTGGGGCGGGAGGAATCACAGATACGCAGTATTTT. Protein sequence: CASSPGAGGITDTQYF.

This sequence joins TRBV19 and TRBJ1-1; D is ambiguous. The CDR3 runs 11 residues. Germline V gives CDR1 LNHDA, CDR2 SQIVND (reference sequence). V was cut by 5 bases and J by 1 base, with 2 bases left in between. As DNA, the CDR3 is TGTGCCAGTAGTCGGAACACTGAAGCTTTCTTT. Translating it yields CASSRNTEAFF.

The chain carries TRBV5-1 and TRBJ2-7; possibly TRBD1 for D (7 bases). The germline V and J ends were trimmed by 4 bases and 5 bases, with 19 bases remaining between them. This CDR3 has 15 amino acids. Germline CDR1 SGHRS, CDR2 YFSETQ. The CDR3, as DNA: TGCGCCAGCAGCCCCGAGCAGGGGGGAATAAACGAGCAGTACTTC. Translated, it gives CASSPEQGGINEQYF. Together with reference TRBV5-1 and TRBJ2-7, the CDR3 gives the full variable domain: KAGVTQTPRYLIKTRGQQVTLSCSPISGHRSVSWYQQTPGQGLQFLFEYFSETQRNKGNFPGRFSGRQFSNSRSEMNVSTLELGDSALYLCASSPEQGGINEQYFGPGTRLTVT.

This chain connects TRBV4-1 to TRBJ1-1, with D perhaps TRBD1 (5 bases). This CDR3 contains 17 residues. The V end lost 2 bases, the J end lost 5 bases, and 21 bases lay between the germline ends. Germline V gene lookup returns CDR1 MGHRA and CDR2 YSYEKL. CDR3 loop: CASSQPDSPSGVTEAFF. The CDR3 coding sequence is TGCGCCAGCAGCCAACCCGACAGTCCTTCGGGGGTGACTGAAGCTTTCTTT.

Within the sample, this clone is medium-sized. This sequence joins TRBV6-4 and TRBJ2-1; D call uncertain. The germline V and J ends were trimmed by 0 bases and 7 bases, with 7 bases remaining between them. CDR3 size: 13 residues. Per germline, CDR1 MRHNA and CDR2 SNTAGT. The CDR3 DNA is TGTGCCAGCAGTGACTCAATACTGAATGAGCAGTTCTTC. Amino acids: CASSDSILNEQFF.

CDR3 nucleotides: TGCGCCAGCAGCCCCGGGACACTAGCGAGCGAGCAGTACTTC. Protein product: CASSPGTLASEQYF. V usage is TRBV4-1 and J usage is TRBJ2-7; the D gene is possibly TRBD2 (7 bases). Deletions cut 4 bases from V and 6 bases from J, with 16 bases between. CDR1 MGHRA and CDR2 YSYEKL come from the germline V gene. The CDR3 is 14 amino acids.

J is TRBJ1-2 and V is TRBV30; perhaps TRBD1 as D (5 bases). Per the germline V gene, CDR1 is GTSNPN and CDR2 is SVGIG (reference sequence). The V and J ends lost 7 bases and 4 bases respectively, with 22 bases between them. This CDR3 is built from 15 residues. As DNA, the CDR3 is TGTGCCTTCCTCCTTCCTGGGGGAGGGAGCTATGGCTACACCTTC. It specifies CAFLLPGGGSYGYTF. The full variable domain, rest sourced from reference TRBV30 and TRBJ1-2, is SQTIHQWPATLVQPVGSPLSLECTVEGTSNPNLYWYRQAAGRGLQLLFYSVGIGQISSEVPQNLSASRPQDRQFILSSKKLLLSDSGFYLCAFLLPGGGSYGYTFGSGTRLTVV.

The V and J genes are TRBV9 and TRBJ2-1; D is possibly TRBD2 (6 bases). The CDR3 runs to 15 residues. The germline gives CDR1 SGDLS, CDR2 YYNGEE. V shed 0 bases and J shed 8 bases, with 15 bases lying between them. The CDR3 loop reads CASSVGLGGAHEQFF. The DNA of the CDR3 is TGTGCCAGCAGCGTAGGTTTAGGAGGGGCTCATGAGCAGTTCTTC.

The rearrangement links TRBV29-1 to TRBJ1-2; a weak D match, TRBD1 (5 bases). V was trimmed by 3 bases and J by 4 bases, leaving 12 bases between them. In germline, CDR1 is SQVTM, CDR2 ANQGSEA. This CDR3 region has 13 residues. The CDR3 protein is CSVDRRDSYGYTF. DNA for the CDR3: TGCAGCGTTGACCGCAGGGATAGCTATGGCTACACCTTC.

This chain connects TRBV2 to TRBJ1-2; 7 bases are a match to TRBD1. Germline trimming cut 8 bases from V and 7 bases from J; bases unmatched to any gene: 22. This CDR3 has 17 residues. Germline CDR1 and CDR2: SNHLY and FYNNEI. The CDR3 bases are TGTGCCAGCTTCACCACGACCCCGGGACAGCCTTTAGGTGGCTACACCTTC. It translates to CASFTTTPGQPLGGYTF.

This CDR3 is CASSPGRPVNTEAFF. CDR3 DNA: TGTGCCAGCAGCCCAGGGAGGCCCGTGAACACTGAAGCTTTCTTT. The rearrangement joins TRBV9 to TRBJ1-1, with D maybe TRBD1 (5 bases). CDR1 is SGDLS, CDR2 YYNGEE, per germline. Trimming took off 4 bases at V and 0 bases at J, with 13 bases between the two ends. CDR3 length: 15 amino acids.

The gene calls are TRBV27 and TRBJ2-7; 7 bases match TRBD1. The ends lost 6 bases at V and 3 bases at J; junction bases unmatched: 11. The germline V gene encodes CDR1 MNHEY and CDR2 SMNVEV (reference sequence). This CDR3 is 15 amino acids long. CDR3 in amino acids: CASSPGTVQVYEQYF. CDR3 in DNA: TGTGCCAGCAGCCCCGGGACAGTTCAAGTCTACGAGCAGTACTTC.

The rearrangement uses TRBV18 and TRBJ2-2, with 7 positions matching TRBD1. The CDR3 runs 14 residues. V trimming: 3 bases; J trimming: 4 bases; junction bases outside the gene matches: 2. Germline V lookup: CDR1 KGHSH, CDR2 LQKENI. The CDR3 DNA reads as TGTGCCAGCTCACCGACAGGGAGCACCGGGGAGCTGTTTTTT. Residues: CASSPTGSTGELFF.

The chain carries TRBV4-1 and TRBJ2-7; 8 bases align to TRBD1. V was clipped by 3 bases and J by 2 bases; unmatched bases: 3. The CDR3 is 14 residues long. Germline CDR1 MGHRA, CDR2 YSYEKL. The CDR3: CASSHRTGTYEQYF. The DNA for the CDR3 is TGCGCCAGCAGCCACCGGACAGGGACCTACGAGCAGTACTTC.

V and J are TRBV29-1 and TRBJ1-1; TRBD1 matches 7 bases. Germline V gene sequence: CDR1 SQVTM, CDR2 ANQGSEA. This CDR3 has 13 amino acids. J lost 2 bases, V lost 3 bases, and 3 bases had no gene match. CDR3 residues: CSVDQGGNTEAFF. The CDR3 DNA follows: TGCAGCGTTGACCAGGGGGGAAACACTGAAGCTTTCTTT.

The genes are TRBV19 and TRBJ1-4, with D tentatively TRBD1 (6 bases). From germline, CDR1 is LNHDA and CDR2 SQIVND (reference sequence). V was shortened by 3 bases and J by 5 bases, with 10 bases between the two germline ends. The CDR3 consists of 14 residues. CDR3 residues: CASSIWQGNEKLFF. The CDR3 DNA follows: TGTGCCAGTAGTATTTGGCAGGGGAATGAAAAACTGTTTTTT.

This clone was seen only once. The chain employs TRBV11-2 and TRBJ2-7; 7 bases map to TRBD2. CDR3 length: 15 amino acids. Germline lookup yields CDR1 SGHAT and CDR2 FQNNGV. The ends lost 5 bases at V and 4 bases at J; junction bases unmatched: 11. The CDR3 nucleotides read TGTGCCAGCAGCCCCCACGGCGGGAGAGGGTACGAGCAGTACTTC. Translation: CASSPHGGRGYEQYF. The whole variable domain, filled in from reference TRBV11-2 and TRBJ2-7, reads EAGVAQSPRYKIIEKRQSVAFWCNPISGHATLYWYQQILGQGPKLLIQFQNNGVVDDSQLPKDRFSAERLKGVDSTLKIQPAKLEDSAVYLCASSPHGGRGYEQYFGPGTRLTVT.